This TCR beta chain was sequenced in a study of control samples from healthy donors and cancer patients. Clones were sequenced by immunoSEQ multiplex PCR, and TCRdb holds only the in-frame ones, with some missing. The table has around 180,000 clones, around 88% seen once. The CDR3 totals 11 residues. Germline V gives CDR1 SGHRS, CDR2 YFSETQ. V was clipped by 4 bases and J by 6 bases, with 7 bases between them. The clonotype comes from a woman in her 30s in good health. The sequenced material came from blood. This chain connects TRBV5-1 to TRBJ1-2; possible D gene TRBD1, 5 bases. This CDR3 is CASSRGDGYTF. CDR3 nucleotides: TGCGCCAGCAGCCGGGGGGATGGCTACACCTTC.